Listed below are T cell receptor beta chains from one sample, sequenced in a study of breast tumors, draining lymph nodes, adjacent tissues. Each CDR3 protein gets one entry after TCRdb re-called the multiplex PCR reads with MiXCR. The sample records 50,000 to 75,000 distinct CDR3 sequences, less than 75% being singletons. Sequencing was performed on breast tumor tissue. The receptors originated from a female donor with breast cancer. Some clones in this sample may be carry-over from other donors' samples. The CDR3 runs from the conserved cysteine through the conserved F or W. D genes are given only for firm matches. Clone size is shown for a subset of rows, as once, few, many or a class of expanded clone.

TRBJ2-6 | 17 | NA | many | TRBV30 | CAWSVPGLSSGANVLTF | TGTGCCTGGAGTGTACCTGGACTGAGCTCTGGGGCCAACGTCCTGACTTTC
TRBJ2-2 | 14 | NA | once | TRBV6-6 | CASRRPGATGELFF | TGTGCCAGCAGGCGGCCAGGGGCCACCGGGGAGCTGTTTTTT
TRBJ1-2 | 15 | NA | many | TRBV20-1 | CSARDKRDTYYGYTF | TGCAGTGCTAGAGATAAGAGGGACACCTACTATGGCTACACCTTC
TRBJ2-3 | 17 | NA | NA | TRBV19 | CASSSPAGLGAPNEQYF | TGTGCCAGTTCCTCCCCCGCCGGACTCGGGGCCCCTAATGAGCAGTATTTT
TRBJ2-3 | 18 | NA | many | TRBV3-1 | CASSQAPPLGGVADTQYF | TGTGCCAGCAGCCAAGCCCCTCCCCTGGGGGGCGTCGCAGATACGCAGTATTTT
TRBJ2-1 | 11 | NA | NA | TRBV20-1 | CSATSYNEQFF | TGCAGTGCTACGAGCTACAATGAGCAGTTCTTC
TRBJ1-6 | 15 | NA | many | TRBV9 | CASTPGVTGESPLHF | TGTGCCAGCACCCCAGGGGTGACAGGCGAATCACCCCTCCACTTT
TRBJ2-1 | 15 | NA | many | TRBV28 | CASSLSVLSYNEQFF | TGTGCCAGCAGTTTGAGTGTTCTCTCCTACAATGAGCAGTTCTTC
TRBJ2-5 | 17 | TRBD2 | NA | TRBV3-1 | CASSKSPLAGSRETQYF | TGTGCCAGCAGCAAAAGCCCTCTAGCGGGAAGCAGAGAGACCCAGTACTTC
TRBJ2-5 | 13 | NA | once | TRBV20-1 | CSPSEGTAETQYF | TGCAGTCCCTCAGAGGGAACAGCGGAGACCCAGTACTTC
TRBJ2-3 | 13 | NA | NA | TRBV7-6 | CASSVPSTDTQYF | TGTGCCAGCAGCGTCCCTAGCACAGATACGCAGTATTTT
TRBJ2-1 | 15 | NA | once | TRBV9 | CAGNLGTTRVNEPFF | TGTGCCGGCAACCTCGGGACCACTAGGGTCAATGAGCCGTTCTTC
TRBJ2-3 | 14 | NA | many | TRBV18 | CASQQLSSTDTQYF | TGTGCCAGCCAACAGCTATCTAGCACAGATACGCAGTATTTT
TRBJ2-7 | 14 | NA | many | TRBV5-1 | CASSLESISYEQYF | TGCGCCAGCAGCTTGGAGAGCATTTCCTACGAGCAGTACTTC
TRBJ2-1 | 14 | NA | NA | TRBV5-1 | CASSDSLPGNERFF | TGCGCCAGCAGCGATTCGCTCCCGGGAAATGAGCGGTTCTTC
TRBJ2-7 | 17 | NA | many | TRBV3-2 | CASSQDNQRVLSYEQYF | TGTGCCAGCAGCCAAGATAATCAGCGGGTCCTCTCCTACGAGCAGTACTTC
TRBJ1-6 | 15 | TRBD1 | NA | TRBV7-2 | CASSTSDRAYFPLHF | TGTGCCAGCAGCACCTCGGACAGGGCCTACTTTCCCCTCCACTTT
TRBJ1-3 | 15 | NA | many | TRBV3-1 | CASSQVGGSGNTIYF | TGTGCCAGCAGCCAAGTGGGAGGTTCTGGAAACACCATATATTTT
TRBJ1-3 | 18 | NA | NA | TRBV7-2 | CASSQDLASSPSGHTIYF | TGTGCCAGCAGCCAAGATTTAGCATCTAGCCCCTCTGGACACACCATATATTTT
TRBJ2-1 | 15 | NA | NA | TRBV9 | CASSDRLTTYNEQFF | TGTGCCAGCAGCGATCGACTCACAACCTACAATGAGCAGTTCTTC
TRBJ2-1 | 15 | TRBD1 | NA | TRBV24-1 | CATSDPVTGDNEQFF | TGTGCCACCAGTGATCCTGTTACAGGGGATAATGAGCAGTTCTTC
TRBJ1-1 | 14 | NA | many | TRBV7-3 | CASSLGGGNTEAFF | TGTGCCAGCAGCCTAGGGGGGGGGAACACTGAAGCTTTCTTT
TRBJ1-4 | 15 | NA | medium-sized | TRBV20-1 | CSARGRRGLGEKLFF | TGCAGTGCTAGAGGCCGCCGGGGGCTGGGCGAAAAACTGTTTTTT
TRBJ1-2 | 18 | NA | medium-sized | TRBV5-1 | CASSLSNPQGIWGYGYTF | TGCGCCAGCAGCTTGTCCAACCCACAGGGTATCTGGGGCTATGGCTACACCTTC
TRBJ2-3 | 13 | NA | many | TRBV6-2/TRBV6-3 | CASRSLAADTQYF | TGTGCCAGCAGGTCACTAGCCGCAGATACGCAGTATTTT
TRBJ1-4 | 15 | NA | NA | TRBV20-1 | CSARDVSREYEKLFF | TGCAGTGCTAGAGATGTGTCGAGAGAATATGAAAAACTGTTTTTT
TRBJ1-6 | 14 | TRBD1 | NA | TRBV5-1 | CASSLTGTASPLHF | TGCGCCAGCAGCTTGACCGGGACAGCTTCCCCCCTCCACTTT
TRBJ1-2 | 12 | NA | NA | TRBV3-1 | CASSQFLAGYTF | TGTGCCAGCAGCCAATTCCTAGCGGGCTACACCTTC
TRBJ2-1 | 14 | TRBD1 | once | TRBV2 | CASSSGTGHNEQFF | TGTGCCAGCAGTTCCGGGACAGGTCACAATGAGCAGTTCTTC
TRBJ2-1 | 10 | TRBD2 | NA | TRBV24-1 | CATRGGEQFF | TGTGCCACCAGGGGGGGGGAGCAGTTCTTC
TRBJ2-1 | 15 | TRBD2 | NA | TRBV20-1 | CSATLAGASYNEQFF | TGCAGTGCTACCCTAGCGGGGGCCTCCTACAATGAGCAGTTCTTC
TRBJ1-4 | 14 | TRBD1 | NA | TRBV5-1 | CASSSGQGSEKLFF | TGCGCCAGCAGTTCAGGACAGGGGAGTGAAAAACTGTTTTTT
TRBJ2-2 | 15 | NA | many | TRBV6-5 | CASSHSGKKTGELFF | TGTGCCAGCAGTCATTCGGGAAAAAAAACCGGGGAGCTGTTTTTT
TRBJ2-1 | 16 | TRBD2 | medium-sized | TRBV12-3/TRBV12-4 | CASSASGTSRGNEQFF | TGTGCCAGCAGTGCCTCCGGGACTAGCCGAGGCAATGAGCAGTTCTTC
TRBJ1-3 | 16 | NA | many | TRBV2 | CASRGGLIRSGNTIYF | TGTGCCAGCAGGGGAGGACTCATCCGCTCTGGAAACACCATATATTTT
TRBJ1-5 | 16 | TRBD1 | NA | TRBV7-2 | CASSLLPRGLEQPQHF | TGTGCCAGCAGCTTGTTACCCAGGGGGCTGGAGCAGCCCCAGCATTTT
TRBJ2-1 | 14 | NA | NA | TRBV29-1 | CSLDFGGSYNEQFF | TGCAGCTTAGATTTCGGGGGCTCCTACAATGAGCAGTTCTTC
TRBJ1-4 | 15 | TRBD1 | NA | TRBV15 | CATSRGGGRSEKLFF | TGTGCCACCAGCAGAGGAGGGGGCAGGAGTGAAAAACTGTTTTTT
TRBJ1-5 | 13 | TRBD1 | NA | TRBV28 | CASSPGGLQPQHF | TGTGCCAGCAGTCCAGGGGGCTTGCAGCCCCAGCATTTT
TRBJ1-3 | 15 | NA | NA | TRBV6-1 | CASSPRDNSGNTIYF | TGTGCCAGCAGCCCCCGGGACAACTCTGGAAACACCATATATTTT
TRBJ2-7 | 13 | NA | NA | TRBV9 | CASSRTVFYEQYF | TGTGCCAGCAGCCGGACAGTCTTCTACGAGCAGTACTTC
TRBJ1-2 | 12 | TRBD1 | many | TRBV3-1 | CASSQHRGSYTF | TGTGCCAGCAGCCAGCACAGGGGAAGCTACACCTTC
TRBJ2-3 | 15 | TRBD2 | NA | TRBV2 | CASSLSGRASDTQYF | TGTGCCAGCAGCCTTAGCGGGAGGGCCTCAGATACGCAGTATTTT
TRBJ1-5 | 15 | NA | NA | TRBV10-2 | CASSRWQGSNQPQHF | TGCGCCAGCAGTAGGTGGCAGGGGAGCAATCAGCCCCAGCATTTT
TRBJ1-4 | 14 | NA | NA | TRBV6-6 | CASSPGSVDEKLFF | TGTGCCAGCAGCCCTGGGTCGGTGGATGAAAAACTGTTTTTT
TRBJ1-5 | 15 | NA | NA | TRBV19 | CASSEGAWSNQPQHF | TGTGCCAGTAGTGAAGGGGCTTGGAGCAATCAGCCCCAGCATTTT
TRBJ1-6 | 20 | TRBD1 | many | TRBV20-1 | CSASWRLGVAIGQGGSPLHF | TGCAGTGCTAGTTGGCGGTTGGGAGTGGCGATCGGACAGGGGGGTTCACCCCTCCACTTT
TRBJ2-2 | 15 | NA | NA | TRBV7-2 | CASSSLGGSTGELFF | TGTGCCAGCAGCTCGTTAGGAGGTTCCACCGGGGAGCTGTTTTTT
TRBJ1-2 | 16 | TRBD1 | NA | TRBV30 | CAWSVPGQGLGLGCTF | TGTGCCTGGAGTGTACCTGGACAGGGACTTGGCCTAGGCTGCACCTTC
TRBJ2-6 | 15 | NA | many | TRBV6-5 | CASPCCRSGANVLTF | TGTGCCAGCCCATGCTGTCGCTCTGGGGCCAACGTCCTGACTTTC
TRBJ2-1 | 14 | TRBD2 | NA | TRBV9 | CASSFGLEVGEQSF | TGTGCCAGCAGCTTCGGACTAGAGGTGGGGGAGCAGTCCTTC
TRBJ2-1 | 13 | NA | many | TRBV6-2/TRBV6-3 | CASRRDRMNEQFF | TGTGCCAGTCGGCGGGATAGAATGAATGAGCAGTTCTTC
TRBJ1-2 | 12 | NA | NA | TRBV10-3 | CAYDRGRGGYTF | TGTGCATACGACCGGGGCCGAGGGGGCTACACCTTC
TRBJ2-7 | 13 | NA | NA | TRBV7-6 | CASSLAAATEQYF | TGTGCCAGCAGCTTAGCGGCAGCCACGGAGCAGTACTTC
TRBJ1-4 | 14 | TRBD1 | many | TRBV18 | CASSPQTGEEKLFF | TGTGCCAGCTCACCACAGACAGGGGAAGAAAAACTGTTTTTT
TRBJ2-7 | 17 | TRBD1 | once | TRBV18 | CASSPVVGQVNQGEQYF | TGTGCCAGCTCACCAGTAGTGGGACAGGTCAACCAAGGCGAGCAGTACTTC
TRBJ2-1 | 12 | NA | many | TRBV7-9 | CASSLSTNEQFF | TGTGCCAGCAGCTTATCGACCAATGAGCAGTTCTTC
TRBJ2-3 | 14 | TRBD1 | NA | TRBV12-3/TRBV12-4 | CASSRTGGVDTQYF | TGTGCCAGCAGCAGGACAGGGGGCGTAGATACGCAGTATTTT
TRBJ2-7 | 19 | NA | NA | TRBV7-2 | CASSFSWDREGLPSYEQYF | TGTGCCAGCAGCTTCTCGTGGGACAGAGAAGGACTACCTTCCTACGAGCAGTACTTC